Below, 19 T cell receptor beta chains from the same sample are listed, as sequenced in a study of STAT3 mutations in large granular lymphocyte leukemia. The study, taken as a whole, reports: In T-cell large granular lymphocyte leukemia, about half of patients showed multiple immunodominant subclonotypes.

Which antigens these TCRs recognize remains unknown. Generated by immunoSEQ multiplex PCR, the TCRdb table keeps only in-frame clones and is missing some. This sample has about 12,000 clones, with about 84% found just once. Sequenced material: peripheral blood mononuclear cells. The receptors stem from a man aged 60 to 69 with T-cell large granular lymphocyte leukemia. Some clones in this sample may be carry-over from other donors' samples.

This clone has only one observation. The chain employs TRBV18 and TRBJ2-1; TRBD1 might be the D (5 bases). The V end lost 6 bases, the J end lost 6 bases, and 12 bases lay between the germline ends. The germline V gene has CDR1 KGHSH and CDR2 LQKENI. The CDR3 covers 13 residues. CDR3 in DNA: TGTGCCAGCTCGCCCTCAGGGTTCAATGAGCAGTTCTTC. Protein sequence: CASSPSGFNEQFF.

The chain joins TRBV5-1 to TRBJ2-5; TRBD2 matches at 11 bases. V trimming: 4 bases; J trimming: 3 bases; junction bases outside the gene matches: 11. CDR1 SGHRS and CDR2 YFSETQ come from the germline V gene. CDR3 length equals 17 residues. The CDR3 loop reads CASSAQPLAGGEETQYF. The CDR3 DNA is TGCGCCAGCAGCGCCCAACCCCTAGCGGGAGGTGAAGAGACCCAGTACTTC.

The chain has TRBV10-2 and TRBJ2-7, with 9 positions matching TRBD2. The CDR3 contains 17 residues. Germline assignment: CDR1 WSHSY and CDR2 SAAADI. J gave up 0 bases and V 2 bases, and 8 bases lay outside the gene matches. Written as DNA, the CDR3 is TGCGCCAGCAGTGAGGCTATCGGACTAGCGTTCTCCTACGAGCAGTACTTC. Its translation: CASSEAIGLAFSYEQYF.

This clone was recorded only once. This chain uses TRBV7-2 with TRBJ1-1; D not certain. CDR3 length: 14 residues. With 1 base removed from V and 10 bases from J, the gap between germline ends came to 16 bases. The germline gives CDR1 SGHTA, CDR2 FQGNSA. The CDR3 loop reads CASSLGMGGRRAFF. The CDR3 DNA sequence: TGTGCCAGCAGCTTAGGAATGGGCGGGAGGCGAGCTTTCTTT.

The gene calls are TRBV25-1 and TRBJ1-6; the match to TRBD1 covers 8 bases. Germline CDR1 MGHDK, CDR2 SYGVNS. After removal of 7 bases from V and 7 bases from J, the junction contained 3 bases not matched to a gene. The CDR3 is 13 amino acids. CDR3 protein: CASTGTGNSPLHF. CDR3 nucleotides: TGTGCCAGCACCGGGACAGGAAATTCACCCCTCCACTTT.

CDR3 sequence reads: CASRPAVSSYEQYF. In nucleotides, the CDR3 is TGCGCCAGCAGACCCGCGGTCTCGTCCTACGAGCAGTACTTC. The rearrangement links TRBV5-1 to TRBJ2-7; D unresolved. Looked up from germline, CDR1 is SGHRS and CDR2 is YFSETQ. V lost 5 bases to trimming and J lost 1 base, with 13 bases between them. This CDR3 has 14 residues.

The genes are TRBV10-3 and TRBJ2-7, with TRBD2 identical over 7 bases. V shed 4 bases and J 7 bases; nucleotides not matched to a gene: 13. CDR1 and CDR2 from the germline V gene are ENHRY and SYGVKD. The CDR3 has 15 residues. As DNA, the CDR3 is TGTGCCATCAGTGGAGGAGCGGGAAGGAAGTGGGAGCAGTACTTC. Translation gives CAISGGAGRKWEQYF.

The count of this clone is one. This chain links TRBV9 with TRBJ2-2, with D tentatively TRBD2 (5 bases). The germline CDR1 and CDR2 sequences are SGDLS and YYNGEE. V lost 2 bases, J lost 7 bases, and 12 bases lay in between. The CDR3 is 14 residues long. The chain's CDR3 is CASSVSPEGGELFF. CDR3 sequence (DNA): TGTGCCAGCAGCGTCTCCCCTGAGGGCGGGGAGCTGTTTTTT.

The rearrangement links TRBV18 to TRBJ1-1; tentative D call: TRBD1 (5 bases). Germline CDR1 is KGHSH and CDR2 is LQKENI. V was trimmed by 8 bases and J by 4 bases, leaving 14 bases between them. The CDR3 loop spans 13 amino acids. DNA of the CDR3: TGTGCCAGCCATCTGGGGGTCCGCACTGAAGCTTTCTTT. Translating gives CASHLGVRTEAFF.

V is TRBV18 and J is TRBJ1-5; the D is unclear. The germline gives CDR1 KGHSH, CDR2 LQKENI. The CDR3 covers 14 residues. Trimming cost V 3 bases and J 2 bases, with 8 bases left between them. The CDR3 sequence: CASSPEVGNQPQHF. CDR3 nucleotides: TGTGCCAGCTCACCTGAGGTGGGCAATCAGCCCCAGCATTTT.

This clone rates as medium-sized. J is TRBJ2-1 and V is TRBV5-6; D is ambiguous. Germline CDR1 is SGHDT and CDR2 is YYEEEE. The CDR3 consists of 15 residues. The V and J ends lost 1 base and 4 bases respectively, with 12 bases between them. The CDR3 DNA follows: TGTGCCAGCAGCTTGCTCCGGGTAACGTACAATGAGCAGTTCTTC. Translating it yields CASSLLRVTYNEQFF.

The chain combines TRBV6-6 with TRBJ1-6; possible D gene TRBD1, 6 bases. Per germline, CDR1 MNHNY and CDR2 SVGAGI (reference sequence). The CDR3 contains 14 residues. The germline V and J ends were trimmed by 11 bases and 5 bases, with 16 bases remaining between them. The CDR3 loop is CALGGTGNNSPLHF. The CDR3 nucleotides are TGTGCCCTTGGTGGAACAGGGAATAATTCACCCCTCCACTTT.

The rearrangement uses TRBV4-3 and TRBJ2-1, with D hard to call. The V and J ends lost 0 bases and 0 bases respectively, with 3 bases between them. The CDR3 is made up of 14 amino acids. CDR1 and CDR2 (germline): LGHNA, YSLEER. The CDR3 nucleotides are TGCGCCAGCAGCCAAGACAACTCCTACAATGAGCAGTTCTTC. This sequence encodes CASSQDNSYNEQFF.

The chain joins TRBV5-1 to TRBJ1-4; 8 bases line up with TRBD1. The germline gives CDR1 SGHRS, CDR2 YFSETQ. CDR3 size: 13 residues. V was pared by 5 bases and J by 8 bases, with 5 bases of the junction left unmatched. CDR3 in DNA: TGCGCCAGCAGTCAGGGGGCTGGGGAAAAACTGTTTTTT. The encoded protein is CASSQGAGEKLFF.

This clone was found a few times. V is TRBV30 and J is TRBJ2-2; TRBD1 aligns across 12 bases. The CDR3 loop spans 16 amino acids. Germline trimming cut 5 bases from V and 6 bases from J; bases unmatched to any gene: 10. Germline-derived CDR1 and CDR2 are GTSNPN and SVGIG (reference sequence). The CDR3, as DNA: TGTGCCTGGGGATCCGGGACAGGGGGCTTTTCCGGGGAGCTGTTTTTT. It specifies CAWGSGTGGFSGELFF.

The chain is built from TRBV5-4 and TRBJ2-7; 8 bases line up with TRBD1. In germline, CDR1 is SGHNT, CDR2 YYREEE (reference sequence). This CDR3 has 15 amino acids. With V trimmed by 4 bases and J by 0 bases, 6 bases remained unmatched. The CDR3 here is CASSPGTGSSYEQYF. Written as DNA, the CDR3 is TGTGCCAGCAGCCCGGGGACAGGTTCCTCCTACGAGCAGTACTTC.

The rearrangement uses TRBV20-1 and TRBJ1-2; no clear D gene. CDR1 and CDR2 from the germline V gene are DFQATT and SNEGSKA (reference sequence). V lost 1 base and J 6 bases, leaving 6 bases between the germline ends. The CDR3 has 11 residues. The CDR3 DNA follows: TGCAGTGCTAGAGGAGGGAATGGCTACACCTTC. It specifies CSARGGNGYTF.

Here the CDR3 reads CASSSSWDTQYF. The CDR3 nucleotides are TGTGCCAGCAGTTCCTCCTGGGATACGCAGTATTTT. The chain carries TRBV6-6 and TRBJ2-3; D uncertain. Trimming took 4 bases from V and 6 from J, leaving 8 bases between them. Germline V gives CDR1 MNHNY, CDR2 SVGAGI (reference sequence). The CDR3 runs to 12 residues.

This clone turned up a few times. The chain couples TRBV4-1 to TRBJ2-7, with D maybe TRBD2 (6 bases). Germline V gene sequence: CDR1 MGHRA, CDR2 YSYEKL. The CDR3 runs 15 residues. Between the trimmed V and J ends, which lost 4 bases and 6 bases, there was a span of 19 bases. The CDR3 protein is CASSPSELAGGEQYF. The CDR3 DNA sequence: TGCGCCAGCAGCCCTAGTGAACTAGCTGGAGGCGAGCAGTACTTC.